This record concerns one TCR beta chain sequence. Its antigen is undetermined. A much bigger clone sits one base away, suggesting this may be a read error. The sample contains more than one DNA sequence encoding this CDR3. The source of the sample is a study of T cell clones after liver transplantation. Study-wide context: In this trial, immunosuppression withdrawal was attempted within 2 years of liver transplant. Tolerance: complete withdrawal held at least one year, liver enzymes staying within twice normal.

Unstimulated PBMCs were sorted into CD3+CD4+ and CD3+CD8+ populations. Study-level results: These preliminary findings come from unstandardized post-transplant sampling times.

Profiling relied on immunoSEQ multiplex PCR, and the TCRdb table lists in-frame clones only, not all of them. The table records fewer than 25,000 clones, around 90% of them present only once. This sample comprised CD8+ T cells from blood, obtained before liver transplant. The receptor comes from a human donor who received a liver transplant.

CDR3 bases: TGTGCCAGCGGAGGGGGACAGGTTATCTCTGGGGCCAACGTCCTGACTTTC. Its protein is CASGGGQVISGANVLTF. V and J are TRBV11-2 and TRBJ2-6; the match to TRBD1 covers 8 bases. Per the germline V gene, CDR1 is SGHAT and CDR2 is FQNNGV. CDR3 length: 17 residues. After removal of 8 bases from V and 0 bases from J, the junction contained 9 bases not matched to a gene.